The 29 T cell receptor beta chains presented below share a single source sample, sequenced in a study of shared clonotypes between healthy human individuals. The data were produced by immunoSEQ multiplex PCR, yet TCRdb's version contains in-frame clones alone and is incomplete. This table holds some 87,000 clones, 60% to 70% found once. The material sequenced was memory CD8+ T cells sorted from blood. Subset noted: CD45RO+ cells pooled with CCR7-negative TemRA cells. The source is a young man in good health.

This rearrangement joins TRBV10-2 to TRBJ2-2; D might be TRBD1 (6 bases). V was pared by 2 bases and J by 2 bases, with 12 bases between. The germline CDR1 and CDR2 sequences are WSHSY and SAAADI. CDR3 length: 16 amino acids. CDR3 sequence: CASSEGRDKNTGELFF. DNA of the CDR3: TGCGCCAGCAGTGAGGGTAGGGACAAAAACACCGGGGAGCTGTTTTTT.

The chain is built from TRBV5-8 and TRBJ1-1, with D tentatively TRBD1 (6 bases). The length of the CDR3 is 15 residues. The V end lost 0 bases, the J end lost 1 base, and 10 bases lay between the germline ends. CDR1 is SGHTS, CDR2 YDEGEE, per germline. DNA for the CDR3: TGTGCCAGCAGCTTGGCCTGGGGGCGGAACACTGAAGCTTTCTTT. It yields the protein CASSLAWGRNTEAFF.

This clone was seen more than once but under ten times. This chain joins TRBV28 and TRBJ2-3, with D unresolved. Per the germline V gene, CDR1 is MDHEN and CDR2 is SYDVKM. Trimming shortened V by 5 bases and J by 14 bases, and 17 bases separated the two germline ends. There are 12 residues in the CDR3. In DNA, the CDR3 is TGTGCCAGCAGTGTCAATCCGCACGATCGGTATTTT. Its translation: CASSVNPHDRYF.

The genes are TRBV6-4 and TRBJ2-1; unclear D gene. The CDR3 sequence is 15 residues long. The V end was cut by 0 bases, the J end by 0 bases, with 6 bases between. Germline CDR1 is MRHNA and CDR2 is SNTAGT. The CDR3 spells CASSDSQSSYNEQFF. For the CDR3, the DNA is TGTGCCAGCAGTGACTCACAGAGCTCCTACAATGAGCAGTTCTTC.

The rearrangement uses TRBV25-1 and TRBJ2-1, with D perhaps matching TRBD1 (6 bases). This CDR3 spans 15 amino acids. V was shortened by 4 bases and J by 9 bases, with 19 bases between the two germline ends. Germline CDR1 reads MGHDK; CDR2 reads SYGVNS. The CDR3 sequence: CASSVPDRTFSEQFF. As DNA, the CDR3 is TGTGCCAGCAGTGTCCCAGACAGGACTTTCTCTGAGCAGTTCTTC.

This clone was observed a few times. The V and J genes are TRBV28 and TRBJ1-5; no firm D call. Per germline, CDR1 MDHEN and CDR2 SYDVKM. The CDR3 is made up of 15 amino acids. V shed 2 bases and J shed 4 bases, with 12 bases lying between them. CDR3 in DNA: TGTGCCAGCAGTTTAAGGCAGTCAACAAATCAGCCCCAGCATTTT. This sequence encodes CASSLRQSTNQPQHF.

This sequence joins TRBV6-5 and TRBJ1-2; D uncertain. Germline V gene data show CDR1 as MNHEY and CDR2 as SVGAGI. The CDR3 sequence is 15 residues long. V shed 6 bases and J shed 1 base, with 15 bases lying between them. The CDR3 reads CASRIDKVNNYGYTF. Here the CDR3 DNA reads TGTGCCAGCAGAATCGACAAAGTTAATAACTATGGCTACACCTTC.

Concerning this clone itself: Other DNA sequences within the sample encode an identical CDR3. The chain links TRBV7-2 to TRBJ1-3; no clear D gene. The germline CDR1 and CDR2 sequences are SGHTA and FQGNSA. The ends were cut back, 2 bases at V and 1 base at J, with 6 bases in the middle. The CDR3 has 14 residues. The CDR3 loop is CASSLIGSGNTIYF. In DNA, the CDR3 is TGTGCCAGCAGCTTAATAGGGTCTGGAAACACCATATATTTT.

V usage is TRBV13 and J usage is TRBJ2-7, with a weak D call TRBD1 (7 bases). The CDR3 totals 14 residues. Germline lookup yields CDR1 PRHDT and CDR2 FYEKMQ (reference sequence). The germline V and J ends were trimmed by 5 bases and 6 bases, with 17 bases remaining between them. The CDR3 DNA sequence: TGTGCCAGCAGCCACCTCCAGGGGGGAGGCGAGCAGTACTTC. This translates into CASSHLQGGGEQYF.

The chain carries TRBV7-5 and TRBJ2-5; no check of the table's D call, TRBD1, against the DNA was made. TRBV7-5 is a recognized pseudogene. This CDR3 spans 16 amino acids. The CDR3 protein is CANWPYWTGGQETQYF. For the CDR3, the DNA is TGTGCCAATTGGCCGTATTGGACAGGGGGTCAGGAGACCCAGTACTTC.

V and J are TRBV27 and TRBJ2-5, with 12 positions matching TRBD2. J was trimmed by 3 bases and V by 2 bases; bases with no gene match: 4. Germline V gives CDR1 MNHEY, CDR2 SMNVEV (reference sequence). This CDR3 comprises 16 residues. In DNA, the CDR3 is TGTGCCAGCAGTTTACTAGCGGGAGGGCCTGAAGAGACCCAGTACTTC. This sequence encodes CASSLLAGGPEETQYF.

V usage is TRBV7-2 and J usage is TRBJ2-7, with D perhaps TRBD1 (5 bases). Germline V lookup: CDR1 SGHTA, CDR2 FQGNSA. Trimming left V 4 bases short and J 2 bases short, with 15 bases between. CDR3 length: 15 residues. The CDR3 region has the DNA TGTGCCAGCAGCTACTCAGGGCCAGGTACCTACGAGCAGTACTTC. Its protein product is CASSYSGPGTYEQYF.

CDR3 loop: CASSLVAGGADTQYF. CDR3 bases: TGTGCCAGCAGCTTAGTGGCAGGGGGCGCAGATACGCAGTATTTT. V gene TRBV7-9 combines with J gene TRBJ2-3; TRBD1 aligns across 8 bases. Germline V gene lookup returns CDR1 SEHNR and CDR2 FQNEAQ (reference sequence). This CDR3 comprises 15 residues. Germline trimming cut 1 base from V and 4 bases from J; bases unmatched to any gene: 4.

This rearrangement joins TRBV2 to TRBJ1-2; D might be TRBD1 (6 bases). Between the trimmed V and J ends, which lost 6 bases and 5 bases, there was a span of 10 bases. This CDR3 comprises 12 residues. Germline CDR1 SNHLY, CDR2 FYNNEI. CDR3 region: CASRTTGYGYTF. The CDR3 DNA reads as TGTGCCAGCAGAACCACAGGGTATGGCTACACCTTC.

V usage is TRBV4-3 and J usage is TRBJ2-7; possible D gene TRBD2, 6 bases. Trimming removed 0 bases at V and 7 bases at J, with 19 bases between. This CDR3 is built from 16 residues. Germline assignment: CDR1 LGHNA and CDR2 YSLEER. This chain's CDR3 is CASSQDLGGGSWEQYF. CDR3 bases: TGCGCCAGCAGCCAAGATCTGGGGGGTGGGTCCTGGGAGCAGTACTTC.

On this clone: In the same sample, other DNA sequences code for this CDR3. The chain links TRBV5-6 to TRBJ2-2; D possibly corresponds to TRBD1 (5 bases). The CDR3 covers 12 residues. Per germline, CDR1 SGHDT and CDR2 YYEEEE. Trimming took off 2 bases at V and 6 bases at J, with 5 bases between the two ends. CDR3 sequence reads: CASSLGAGELFF. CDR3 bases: TGTGCCAGCAGCTTAGGGGCCGGGGAGCTGTTTTTT.

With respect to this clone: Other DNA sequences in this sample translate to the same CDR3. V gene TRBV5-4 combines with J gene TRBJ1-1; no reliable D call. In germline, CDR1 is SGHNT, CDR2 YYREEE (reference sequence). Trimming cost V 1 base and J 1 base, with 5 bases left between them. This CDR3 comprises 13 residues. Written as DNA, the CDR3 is TGTGCCAGCAGCTTGTCGGAGAACACTGAAGCTTTCTTT. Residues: CASSLSENTEAFF.

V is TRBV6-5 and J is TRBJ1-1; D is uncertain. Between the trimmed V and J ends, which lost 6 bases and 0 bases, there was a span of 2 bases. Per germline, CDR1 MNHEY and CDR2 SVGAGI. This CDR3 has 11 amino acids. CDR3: CASRMNTEAFF. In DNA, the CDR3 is TGTGCCAGCAGAATGAACACTGAAGCTTTCTTT.

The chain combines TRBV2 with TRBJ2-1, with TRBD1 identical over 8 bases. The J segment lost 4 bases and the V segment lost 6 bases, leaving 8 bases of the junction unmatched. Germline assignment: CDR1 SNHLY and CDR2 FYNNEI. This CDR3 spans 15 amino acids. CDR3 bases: TGTGCCAGCAGGGGAGCAGGGGGCGCTTACAATGAGCAGTTCTTC. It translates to CASRGAGGAYNEQFF.

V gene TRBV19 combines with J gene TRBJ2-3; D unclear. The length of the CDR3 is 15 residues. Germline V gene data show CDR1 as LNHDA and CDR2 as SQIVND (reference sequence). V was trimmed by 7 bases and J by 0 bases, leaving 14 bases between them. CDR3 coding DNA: TGTGCCAGTAAACAAGCGTATTCTAGCACAGATACGCAGTATTTT. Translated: CASKQAYSSTDTQYF.

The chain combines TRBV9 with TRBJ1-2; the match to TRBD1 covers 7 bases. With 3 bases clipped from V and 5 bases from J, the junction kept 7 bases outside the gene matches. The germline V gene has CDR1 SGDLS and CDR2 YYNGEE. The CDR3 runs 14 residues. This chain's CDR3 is CASSAWTGRYGYTF. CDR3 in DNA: TGTGCCAGCAGCGCATGGACAGGAAGATATGGCTACACCTTC. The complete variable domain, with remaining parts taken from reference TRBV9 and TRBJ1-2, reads DSGVTQTPKHLITATGQRVTLRCSPRSGDLSVYWYQQSLDQGLQFLIQYYNGEERAKGNILERFSAQQFPDLHSELNLSSLELGDSALYFCASSAWTGRYGYTFGSGTRLTVV.

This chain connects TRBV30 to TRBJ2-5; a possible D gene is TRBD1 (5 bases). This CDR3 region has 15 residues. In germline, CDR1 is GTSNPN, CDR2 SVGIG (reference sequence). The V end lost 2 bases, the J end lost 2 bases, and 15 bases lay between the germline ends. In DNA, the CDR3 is TGTGCCTGGAGTACGAGCCCAGGGAAACAAGAGACCCAGTACTTC. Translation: CAWSTSPGKQETQYF.

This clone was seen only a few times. For the CDR3, the DNA is TGTGCCAGCAGCGCCTACTGGGGGAATGAGCAGTTCTTC. The encoded protein is CASSAYWGNEQFF. This rearrangement joins TRBV13 to TRBJ2-1; D could derive from TRBD1 or TRBD2 (5 bases each). Trimming shortened V by 5 bases and J by 7 bases, and 12 bases separated the two germline ends. CDR1 and CDR2 (germline): PRHDT, FYEKMQ (reference sequence). CDR3 length: 13 residues.

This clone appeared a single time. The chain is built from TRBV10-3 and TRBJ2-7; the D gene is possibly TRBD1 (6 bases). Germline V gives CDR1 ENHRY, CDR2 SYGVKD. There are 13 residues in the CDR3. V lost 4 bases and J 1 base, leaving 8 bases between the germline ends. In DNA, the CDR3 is TGTGCCATCAGTGGGGGGCTTTCCTACGAGCAGTACTTC. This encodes CAISGGLSYEQYF.

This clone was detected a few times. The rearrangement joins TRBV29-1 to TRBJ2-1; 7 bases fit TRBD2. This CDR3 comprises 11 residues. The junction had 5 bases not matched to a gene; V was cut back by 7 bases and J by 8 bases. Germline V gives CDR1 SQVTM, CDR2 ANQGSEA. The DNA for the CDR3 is TGCAGCGGTGAGCGGGATTATGAGCAGTTCTTC. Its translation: CSGERDYEQFF.

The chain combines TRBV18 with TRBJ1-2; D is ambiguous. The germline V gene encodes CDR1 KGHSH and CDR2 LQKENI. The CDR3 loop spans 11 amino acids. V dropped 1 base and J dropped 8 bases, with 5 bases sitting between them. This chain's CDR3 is CASSPQFGYTF. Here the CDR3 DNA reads TGTGCCAGCTCACCACAGTTCGGCTACACCTTC.

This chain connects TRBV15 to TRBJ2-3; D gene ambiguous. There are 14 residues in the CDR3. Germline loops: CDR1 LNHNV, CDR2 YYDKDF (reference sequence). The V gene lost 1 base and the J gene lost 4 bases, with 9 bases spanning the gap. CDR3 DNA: TGTGCCACCAGCAGAGGTACAGCCCCAGATACGCAGTATTTT. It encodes CATSRGTAPDTQYF.

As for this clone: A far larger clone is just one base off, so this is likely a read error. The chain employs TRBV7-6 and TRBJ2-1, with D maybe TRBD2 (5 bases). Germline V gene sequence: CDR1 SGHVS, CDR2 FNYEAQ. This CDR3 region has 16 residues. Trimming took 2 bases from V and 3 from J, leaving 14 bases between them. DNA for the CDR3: TGTGCCAGCAGCTTATACGCCGCGGGTGTCTACAATGAGCAGTTCTTC. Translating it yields CASSLYAAGVYNEQFF.

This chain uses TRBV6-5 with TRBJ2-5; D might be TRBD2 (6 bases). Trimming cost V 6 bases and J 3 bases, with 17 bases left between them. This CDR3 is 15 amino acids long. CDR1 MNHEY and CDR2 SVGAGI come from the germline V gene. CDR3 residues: CASSRGGRGKETQYF. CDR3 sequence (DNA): TGTGCCAGCAGCCGAGGAGGGAGAGGGAAAGAGACCCAGTACTTC.